A selection of T cell receptor beta chains follows, all from one sample in a study of OX40 agonist ivuxolimab in advanced cancers. Only in-frame clones appear in the TCRdb table, and some are missing; sequencing was by immunoSEQ multiplex PCR. The table lists about 83,000 clones, about 86% of them singletons, with approximately 2% in the top ten. Sequenced here: CD4+ or CD8+ T cells sorted from blood, sampled in a trial of the OX40 agonist ivuxolimab. Source of these receptors: an adult with an advanced solid tumor such as melanoma, head and neck, liver or kidney cancer. Each CDR3 is given with its conserved first and last residue. The D gene is left open where the match is weak. Rows may omit the clone size; those that give it use once, few, many or a size class.

DNA: TGTGCCAGCAGTGTCTTGGCCGGGGAGACCCAGTACTTC
CDR3: CASSVLAGETQYF
V: TRBV6-4
D: -
J: TRBJ2-5
size: -

DNA: TGTGCCAGCAGACGACCCCCGGGACAAACATATGGCTACACCTTC
CDR3: CASRRPPGQTYGYTF
V: TRBV28
D: -
J: TRBJ1-2
size: -

DNA: TGTGCCATCAGTGAGGGACAGGGAGCCTATGGCTACACCTTC
CDR3: CAISEGQGAYGYTF
V: TRBV10-3
D: TRBD1
J: TRBJ1-2
size: -

DNA: TGTGCCAGTAGTATCATACCGGGACCGATGAACACTGAAGCTTTCTTT
CDR3: CASSIIPGPMNTEAFF
V: TRBV19
D: -
J: TRBJ1-1
size: -

DNA: TGCGCCAGCAGCCCTGCGGGGCTGAACAGTGGATTGGAAAAACTGTTTTTT
CDR3: CASSPAGLNSGLEKLFF
V: TRBV4-1
D: -
J: TRBJ1-4
size: -

DNA: TGTGCCAGCAGCTTACATTCCCGGGGGGGCTACGAGCAGTACTTC
CDR3: CASSLHSRGGYEQYF
V: TRBV11-2
D: TRBD2
J: TRBJ2-7
size: -

DNA: TGTGCCAGCAGCTTGGCTGGTGCAAGCTCTCTGGCCTATGGCTACACCTTC
CDR3: CASSLAGASSLAYGYTF
V: TRBV5-5
D: -
J: TRBJ1-2
size: few

DNA: TGTGCCAGCAGCTTGCGGCCCAATCAGCCCCAGCATTTT
CDR3: CASSLRPNQPQHF
V: TRBV5-4
D: -
J: TRBJ1-5
size: once

DNA: TGTGCCATCGGCGCGGAGAGCAATCAGCCCCAGCATTTT
CDR3: CAIGAESNQPQHF
V: TRBV10-3
D: -
J: TRBJ1-5
size: -

DNA: TGTGCCAGCAGCGTACTACAGGGGCCAACTAATGAAAAACTGTTTTTT
CDR3: CASSVLQGPTNEKLFF
V: TRBV7-9
D: TRBD1
J: TRBJ1-4
size: -

DNA: TGTGCCAGTAGCTTTGACCCGAGCTCCTACGAGCAGTACTTC
CDR3: CASSFDPSSYEQYF
V: TRBV19
D: -
J: TRBJ2-7
size: -

DNA: TGCGCCAGCAGCTTGGGTAACCTGCTCACTGAAGCTTTCTTT
CDR3: CASSLGNLLTEAFF
V: TRBV5-1
D: -
J: TRBJ1-1
size: once

DNA: TGTGCCAGCAGCTTCGGGACTAGCGGGGGAACGGATACGCAGTATTTT
CDR3: CASSFGTSGGTDTQYF
V: TRBV7-3
D: TRBD2
J: TRBJ2-3
size: -

DNA: TGTGCCATCAGTGTAAAGGGACAGCCGCTTTATGGCTACACCTTC
CDR3: CAISVKGQPLYGYTF
V: TRBV10-3
D: TRBD1
J: TRBJ1-2
size: -

DNA: TGTGCCTGGAGTCCGGGTGAAAAACTGTTTTTT
CDR3: CAWSPGEKLFF
V: TRBV30
D: -
J: TRBJ1-4
size: few

DNA: TGTGCCACACACGGAACCTCACAGGGGGCTTACCCCTCGGATACGCAGTATTTT
CDR3: CATHGTSQGAYPSDTQYF
V: TRBV18
D: TRBD1
J: TRBJ2-3
size: -

DNA: TGTGCCAGCAGCGCCCAAGGCGGTAGTGGAGAGACCCAGTACTTC
CDR3: CASSAQGGSGETQYF
V: TRBV9
D: -
J: TRBJ2-5
size: -

DNA: TGTGCCAGCAGTGGTCTAGCGGGGGGGCCGATCGGCCAGACCCAGTACTTC
CDR3: CASSGLAGGPIGQTQYF
V: TRBV2
D: TRBD2
J: TRBJ2-5
size: -

DNA: TGTGCCAGCAGCCGACCACCCCCAGCCGAAGCTTTCTTT
CDR3: CASSRPPPAEAFF
V: TRBV5-4
D: -
J: TRBJ1-1
size: -

DNA: TGCAGCGTTGAGGGGGACAGGAGAGATACGCAGTATTTT
CDR3: CSVEGDRRDTQYF
V: TRBV29-1
D: TRBD1
J: TRBJ2-3
size: -

DNA: TGTGCCAGCAGCCAAGATCGGGGCACAGATACGCAGTATTTT
CDR3: CASSQDRGTDTQYF
V: TRBV4-2
D: -
J: TRBJ2-3
size: -

DNA: TGTGCCAGCAATATCAGGGGGCAGGACGAGCAGTACTTC
CDR3: CASNIRGQDEQYF
V: TRBV28
D: TRBD1
J: TRBJ2-7
size: -

DNA: TGTGCCTGGAGTCCCCCTCGGACAGGGGATGGCTACACCTTC
CDR3: CAWSPPRTGDGYTF
V: TRBV30
D: TRBD1
J: TRBJ1-2
size: few

DNA: TGTGCCACCAGCAGAGAACGAGACACACCAACTAATGAAAAACTGTTTTTT
CDR3: CATSRERDTPTNEKLFF
V: TRBV15
D: -
J: TRBJ1-4
size: -

DNA: TGTGCTAGCAGTCCCGGACGGACCACAGATACGCAGTATTTT
CDR3: CASSPGRTTDTQYF
V: TRBV7-7
D: -
J: TRBJ2-3
size: -

DNA: TGTGCCAGCAGCCAAACACAGGGATGGTACGAGCAGTACTTC
CDR3: CASSQTQGWYEQYF
V: TRBV11-2
D: -
J: TRBJ2-7
size: few

DNA: TGTGCCAGCAGCGTAGCGGGCAGGTACTACGAGCAGTACTTC
CDR3: CASSVAGRYYEQYF
V: TRBV9
D: -
J: TRBJ2-7
size: -

DNA: TGTGCCAGCAGCTTAGCGCTTGGTACCTACAATGAGCAGTTCTTC
CDR3: CASSLALGTYNEQFF
V: TRBV7-2
D: -
J: TRBJ2-1
size: -

DNA: TGTGCCAGCAGCCTACCTCAGGGTTTTGGCTATGGCTACACCTTC
CDR3: CASSLPQGFGYGYTF
V: TRBV5-8
D: -
J: TRBJ1-2
size: few

DNA: TGTGCCAGCAGCTCGGTGGGCTACGAGCAGTACTTC
CDR3: CASSSVGYEQYF
V: TRBV5-5
D: -
J: TRBJ2-7
size: -

DNA: TGTGCCAGCAGCTTGGACAGGGATTCCTACGAGCAGTACTTC
CDR3: CASSLDRDSYEQYF
V: TRBV11-2
D: TRBD1
J: TRBJ2-7
size: few

DNA: TGTGCCAGCAGTAGAGACAGCAAAACCGGGGAGCTGTTTTTT
CDR3: CASSRDSKTGELFF
V: TRBV6-5
D: -
J: TRBJ2-2
size: -

DNA: TGTGCCAGCCTGGGATTAGGTACGCAGTATTTT
CDR3: CASLGLGTQYF
V: TRBV6-5
D: -
J: TRBJ2-3
size: -

DNA: TGTGCCGCCCGACGGGCAGGGGGAAGGGAGACCCAGTACTTC
CDR3: CAARRAGGRETQYF
V: TRBV27
D: TRBD1
J: TRBJ2-5
size: -

DNA: TGTGCCAGCAGCCCCCAGGGCGGCGGGGGAATCCAAGAGACCCAGTACTTC
CDR3: CASSPQGGGGIQETQYF
V: TRBV7-3
D: TRBD2
J: TRBJ2-5
size: -

DNA: TGTGCCAGCAGCTTGGCAGGGGATAATGAAAAACTGTTTTTT
CDR3: CASSLAGDNEKLFF
V: TRBV7-9
D: -
J: TRBJ1-4
size: -

DNA: TGTGCCAGCAGCGAAGCCGGGACAGGGAAAAACAATGAGCAGTTCTTC
CDR3: CASSEAGTGKNNEQFF
V: TRBV6-1
D: TRBD1
J: TRBJ2-1
size: -

DNA: TGTGCCAGCAGTTACTCGGGGAGGACCCACTCCTACGAGCAGTACTTC
CDR3: CASSYSGRTHSYEQYF
V: TRBV6-6
D: -
J: TRBJ2-7
size: -

DNA: TGCGCCAGCAGCTTGGATTTAGGGACAGATACGCAGTATTTT
CDR3: CASSLDLGTDTQYF
V: TRBV5-1
D: -
J: TRBJ2-3
size: once

DNA: TGTGCCAGCAGCCCGGGACAGGGAAGGGAAAAACTGTTTTTT
CDR3: CASSPGQGREKLFF
V: TRBV7-9
D: TRBD1
J: TRBJ1-4
size: -

DNA: TGTGCCTGGGGTACCGGGACAGGGGGCAATGAGCAGTTCTTC
CDR3: CAWGTGTGGNEQFF
V: TRBV30
D: TRBD1
J: TRBJ2-1
size: -

DNA: TGTGCCAGCAGTGTCCCGGGACAGGGTTTCGATGGCTGCACCTTC
CDR3: CASSVPGQGFDGCTF
V: TRBV27
D: TRBD1
J: TRBJ1-2
size: -

DNA: TGTGCCACCGCCCGAGTGACAGGGCAAGAGACCCAGTACTTC
CDR3: CATARVTGQETQYF
V: TRBV6-1
D: TRBD1
J: TRBJ2-5
size: -

DNA: TGTGCCAGCAGTGAAGCCTGGACAGGGGGAAGAAACACCATATATTTT
CDR3: CASSEAWTGGRNTIYF
V: TRBV6-1
D: TRBD1
J: TRBJ1-3
size: -

DNA: TGTGCCAGCAGTGAGAATCAGGGTTCTAATGAAAAACTGTTTTTT
CDR3: CASSENQGSNEKLFF
V: TRBV6-1
D: -
J: TRBJ1-4
size: -

DNA: TGTGCCAGCAGCCTATACGGGGGGCCCACAGATACGCAGTATTTT
CDR3: CASSLYGGPTDTQYF
V: TRBV7-2
D: -
J: TRBJ2-3
size: -

DNA: TGTGCCAGCAGTTATGGAGCGGGGGAAGAGACCCAGTACTTC
CDR3: CASSYGAGEETQYF
V: TRBV6-5
D: TRBD2
J: TRBJ2-5
size: -

DNA: TGTGCAAGTCCCGACCGCGCCCCCTCGGGCACTGAAGCTTTCTTT
CDR3: CASPDRAPSGTEAFF
V: TRBV12-2
D: -
J: TRBJ1-1
size: -

DNA: TGCGCCAGCAGCCCGTACGGCGGGGAAGATCAGCCCCAGCATTTT
CDR3: CASSPYGGEDQPQHF
V: TRBV5-1
D: -
J: TRBJ1-5
size: -

DNA: TGTGCCAGCAGCTTAGGGAGGGGACAGGGGGAAAATGAGCAGTTCTTC
CDR3: CASSLGRGQGENEQFF
V: TRBV7-9
D: TRBD1
J: TRBJ2-1
size: -

DNA: TGCAGCGTTGAAGATTCCCGGAGGGCCAGTAACTATGGCTACACCTTC
CDR3: CSVEDSRRASNYGYTF
V: TRBV29-1
D: -
J: TRBJ1-2
size: -

DNA: TGTGCCATCAGCCAAAGTGGGGGTAGGGTAGGTCAGCCCCAGCATTTT
CDR3: CAISQSGGRVGQPQHF
V: TRBV10-3
D: -
J: TRBJ1-5
size: -